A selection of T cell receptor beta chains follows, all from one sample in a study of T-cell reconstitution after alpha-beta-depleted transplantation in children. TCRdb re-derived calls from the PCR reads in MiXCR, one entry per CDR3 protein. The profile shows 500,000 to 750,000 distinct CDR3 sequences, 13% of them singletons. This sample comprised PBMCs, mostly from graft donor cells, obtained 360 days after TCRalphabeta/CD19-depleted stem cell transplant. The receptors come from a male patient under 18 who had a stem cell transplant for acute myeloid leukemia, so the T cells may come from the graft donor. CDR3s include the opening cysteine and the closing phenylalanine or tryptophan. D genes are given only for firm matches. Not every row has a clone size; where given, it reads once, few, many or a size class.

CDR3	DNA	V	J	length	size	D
CSASPGGAGLETQYF	TGCAGTGCCAGTCCCGGGGGAGCGGGACTAGAGACCCAGTACTTC	TRBV20-1	TRBJ2-5	15	-	TRBD2
CASSLASLSSYEQYF	TGCGCCAGCAGCTTGGCCTCTCTGAGCTCCTACGAGCAGTACTTC	TRBV5-1	TRBJ2-7	15	-	-
CASSATSGSYNEQFF	TGTGCCAGCAGTGCGACTAGCGGATCATACAATGAGCAGTTCTTC	TRBV2	TRBJ2-1	15	many	TRBD2
CASSFSRAEQYF	TGTGCCAGCAGTTTTTCAAGGGCCGAGCAGTACTTC	TRBV12-3/TRBV12-4	TRBJ2-7	12	-	-
CSARNSGSYEQFF	TGCAGTGCTAGAAATAGCGGGAGCTATGAGCAGTTCTTC	TRBV20-1	TRBJ2-1	13	-	TRBD2
CASSVGAEKHSPLHF	TGTGCCAGCAGCGTAGGAGCAGAGAAGCATTCACCCCTCCACTTT	TRBV9	TRBJ1-6	15	few	-
CSVTGTSGSGETQYF	TGCAGCGTAACCGGGACTAGCGGGAGTGGGGAGACCCAGTACTTC	TRBV29-1	TRBJ2-5	15	-	TRBD2
CATSDTGAGDSYNEQFF	TGTGCCACCAGTGATACCGGGGCAGGAGACTCCTACAATGAGCAGTTCTTC	TRBV24-1	TRBJ2-1	17	few	-
CASSLSQPQHF	TGTGCCAGCAGTTTAAGTCAGCCCCAGCATTTT	TRBV28	TRBJ1-5	11	many	-
CASSLLWSGTGGYEQYF	TGTGCCAGCAGTTTACTCTGGTCCGGGACAGGGGGCTACGAGCAGTACTTC	TRBV28	TRBJ2-7	17	few	TRBD1
CASSYSGMVGNQPQHF	TGTGCCAGCAGTTACTCGGGGATGGTCGGCAATCAGCCCCAGCATTTT	TRBV6-5	TRBJ1-5	16	few	-
CSAKIRPHEQYF	TGCAGCGCCAAAATACGTCCCCACGAGCAGTACTTC	TRBV29-1	TRBJ2-7	12	-	-
CASSIGPGSNEQFF	TGTGCCAGTAGTATAGGGCCGGGATCAAATGAGCAGTTCTTC	TRBV19	TRBJ2-1	14	-	-
CSARGIRGKETQYF	TGCAGTGCTAGAGGTATCAGGGGAAAAGAGACCCAGTACTTC	TRBV20-1	TRBJ2-5	14	-	-
CAIRTSGSSNEQFF	TGTGCCATCAGGACTAGCGGGAGCTCCAATGAGCAGTTCTTC	TRBV10-3	TRBJ2-1	14	many	TRBD2
CASSLHPQRIPGVEQFF	TGTGCCAGCAGCTTACACCCCCAGCGGATCCCTGGTGTAGAGCAGTTCTTC	TRBV7-2	TRBJ2-1	17	-	-
CASGTSGTNEQFF	TGTGCCAGCGGGACTAGCGGGACCAATGAGCAGTTCTTC	TRBV12-3/TRBV12-4	TRBJ2-1	13	many	TRBD2
CSATPTGGSTDTQYF	TGCAGTGCTACTCCGACAGGGGGCTCAACAGATACGCAGTATTTT	TRBV20-1	TRBJ2-3	15	few	TRBD1
CASSRAHGEYNEQFF	TGTGCCAGTAGTCGAGCCCACGGCGAATACAATGAGCAGTTCTTC	TRBV19	TRBJ2-1	15	-	-
CATSDPGGADEQFF	TGTGCCACCAGTGATCCCGGTGGTGCCGATGAGCAGTTCTTC	TRBV24-1	TRBJ2-1	14	-	-
CASSSTANTGELFF	TGCGCCAGCAGCTCCACAGCGAACACCGGGGAGCTGTTTTTT	TRBV5-1	TRBJ2-2	14	-	-
CASSPGGRAVYEQYF	TGCGCCAGCAGCCCAGGCGGGAGGGCGGTCTACGAGCAGTACTTC	TRBV5-1	TRBJ2-7	15	-	TRBD2
CASSGLAGTFQETQYF	TGTGCCAGCAGTGGACTAGCGGGGACCTTCCAAGAGACCCAGTACTTC	TRBV28	TRBJ2-5	16	-	TRBD2
CASSWGQDEKLFF	TGTGCCAGCAGTTGGGGACAGGATGAAAAACTGTTTTTT	TRBV6-6	TRBJ1-4	13	-	TRBD1